These 18 T cell receptor beta chains originate from one sample sequenced in a study of CD8 T cells in Susac syndrome. Random hexamers were used to reverse transcribe an amount of about 0.5 to 1 ug RNA. MiXCR, run by TCRdb on the immunoSEQ multiplex PCR reads, gives a single entry per CDR3 protein. The sample holds approximately 150,000 distinct CDR3 sequences, approximately 95% seen once. The sample consisted of CD4+ T cells from PBMCs. The source is a human donor in good health.

The genes are TRBV25-1 and TRBJ1-1; no clear D. The CDR3 length is 15 residues. Deletions cut 4 bases from V and 0 bases from J, with 12 bases between. Germline CDR1 is MGHDK and CDR2 is SYGVNS. CDR3: CASSGDAIMNTEAFF. CDR3 sequence (DNA): TGTGCCAGCAGTGGGGATGCTATTATGAACACTGAAGCTTTCTTT.

The chain employs TRBV7-2 and TRBJ1-2, with D maybe TRBD1 (5 bases). Germline values: CDR1 SGHTA, CDR2 FQGNSA. The CDR3 totals 14 residues. V was shortened by 6 bases and J by 0 bases, with 11 bases between the two germline ends. The CDR3 nucleotides are TGTGCCAGCAGGACGGGGGGGGCTAACTATGGCTACACCTTC. It encodes CASRTGGANYGYTF.

The chain is built from TRBV7-2 and TRBJ2-7; 11 nucleotides line up with TRBD2. V shed 2 bases and J 0 bases; nucleotides not matched to a gene: 12. The length of the CDR3 is 19 residues. Germline CDR1 reads SGHTA; CDR2 reads FQGNSA. The CDR3 nucleotides are TGTGCCAGCAGCTTAAACCCCGCTCTAGCGGGAGGTTACTCCTACGAGCAGTACTTC. This translates into CASSLNPALAGGYSYEQYF. Full variable domain (remainder filled in from reference TRBV7-2 and TRBJ2-7): GAGVSQSPSNKVTEKGKDVELRCDPISGHTALYWYRQSLGQGLEFLIYFQGNSAPDKSGLPSDRFSAERTGGSVSTLTIQRTQQEDSAVYLCASSLNPALAGGYSYEQYFGPGTRLTVT.

This clonotype appeared a single time. The genes are TRBV9 and TRBJ2-7; 10 bases map to TRBD2. J lost 4 bases, V lost 0 bases, and 7 bases had no gene match. The germline V gene has CDR1 SGDLS and CDR2 YYNGEE. This CDR3 region has 16 residues. The CDR3 region is CASSVDVLAGKYEQYF. As DNA, the CDR3 is TGTGCCAGCAGCGTAGATGTACTAGCGGGGAAATACGAGCAGTACTTC.

The rearrangement joins TRBV24-1 to TRBJ1-1, with 10 positions matching TRBD1. The CDR3 sequence is 13 residues long. V shed 9 bases and J 2 bases; nucleotides not matched to a gene: 2. The germline CDR1 and CDR2 sequences are KGHDR and SFDVKD. Here the CDR3 reads CATGTGANTEAFF. For the CDR3, the DNA is TGTGCCACCGGGACAGGGGCCAACACTGAAGCTTTCTTT.

The V and J genes are TRBV7-9 and TRBJ2-1; 10 bases map to TRBD2. Germline V gene data show CDR1 as SEHNR and CDR2 as FQNEAQ (reference sequence). V shed 4 bases, J shed 9 bases, and the junction held 9 bases outside the gene matches. The CDR3 is 15 residues long. CDR3 coding DNA: TGTGCCAGCAGCTCGGGACTAGCGTCCATTGGTGAGCAGTTCTTC. Amino acids: CASSSGLASIGEQFF.

The chain recombines TRBV7-9 with TRBJ2-7; no definite D call. This CDR3 is 11 amino acids long. Per the germline V gene, CDR1 is SEHNR and CDR2 is FQNEAQ (reference sequence). V was clipped by 3 bases and J by 6 bases, with 6 bases between them. The CDR3 nucleotides read TGTGCCAGCAGCTTCCCGGGCGAGCAGTACTTC. Its translation is CASSFPGEQYF.

V and J are TRBV10-3 and TRBJ2-1; 13 bases fit TRBD2. The CDR3 spans 15 residues. Germline V gene sequence: CDR1 ENHRY, CDR2 SYGVKD. The V gene end was trimmed by 6 bases and the J gene end by 5 bases; junction bases not matched to a gene: 4. Here the CDR3 DNA reads TGTGCCATCAGGTCCGGGACTAGCGGGAACAATGAGCAGTTCTTC. This gives the protein CAIRSGTSGNNEQFF.

The gene calls are TRBV5-1 and TRBJ2-7; 13 positions agree with TRBD2. With V trimmed by 3 bases and J by 3 bases, 3 bases remained unmatched. This CDR3 region has 15 residues. Germline values: CDR1 SGHRS, CDR2 YFSETQ. Written as DNA, the CDR3 is TGCGCCAGCAGCTCGACTAGCGGGAGGAACTACGAGCAGTACTTC. Protein: CASSSTSGRNYEQYF.

The chain has TRBV6-1 and TRBJ2-7; D remains unclear. The CDR3 runs 13 residues. V shed 7 bases and J shed 1 base, with 11 bases lying between them. Germline lookup yields CDR1 MNHNS and CDR2 SASEGT. The CDR3 spells CASTLGLSYEQYF. CDR3 DNA: TGTGCCAGCACTCTGGGCCTTTCCTACGAGCAGTACTTC.

This chain uses TRBV5-4 with TRBJ2-5; D may match TRBD1 or TRBD2 (5 bases each). Germline V CDR1 and CDR2: SGHNT, YYREEE (reference sequence). The CDR3 length is 14 residues. V lost 0 bases to trimming and J lost 2 bases, with 8 bases between them. CDR3 loop: CASSLAGRQETQYF. The DNA of the CDR3 is TGTGCCAGCAGCTTGGCGGGACGTCAAGAGACCCAGTACTTC.

The genes are TRBV16 and TRBJ2-1; perhaps D is TRBD1 or TRBD2 (5 bases each). This CDR3 comprises 14 residues. With 2 bases removed from V and 3 bases from J, the gap between germline ends came to 8 bases. Germline CDR1 KGHSY, CDR2 FQNENV. The CDR3 nucleotides read TGTGCCAGCAGCCAACCAGGGAGCTACAATGAGCAGTTCTTC. Protein: CASSQPGSYNEQFF.

The chain recombines TRBV25-1 with TRBJ2-5; D uncertain. CDR3 size: 16 residues. Germline assignment: CDR1 MGHDK and CDR2 SYGVNS. The V gene lost 3 bases and the J gene lost 4 bases, with 18 bases spanning the gap. Written as DNA, the CDR3 is TGTGCCAGCAGTGAGGCCGGCGCCGGTCGTGGAGAGACCCAGTACTTC. Translating it yields CASSEAGAGRGETQYF.

The V and J genes are TRBV11-2 and TRBJ2-7; 10 nucleotides match TRBD1. V lost 3 bases, J lost 9 bases, and 5 bases stayed unmatched. The germline V gene has CDR1 SGHAT and CDR2 FQNNGV. This CDR3 has 13 residues. The CDR3: CASSLGTGVWQYF. The CDR3 bases are TGTGCCAGCAGCTTGGGGACAGGGGTCTGGCAGTACTTC.

In nucleotides, the CDR3 is TGCGCCAGCAGCTTACCGGGACCGGGGACAGATACGCAGTATTTT. Its protein product is CASSLPGPGTDTQYF. The chain is built from TRBV5-1 and TRBJ2-3; the D call may be TRBD1 or TRBD2 (5 bases each). The germline V gene encodes CDR1 SGHRS and CDR2 YFSETQ. This CDR3 spans 15 amino acids. V lost 2 bases, J lost 3 bases, and 13 bases lay in between.

The gene calls are TRBV5-1 and TRBJ2-1; 8 bases map to TRBD2. The CDR3 is 14 amino acids. The V and J ends lost 0 bases and 7 bases, in that order; junction bases with no gene match: 3. Germline assignment: CDR1 SGHRS and CDR2 YFSETQ. The CDR3 bases are TGCGCCAGCAGCTTGGTCGGGGGGGGTAATGAGCAGTTCTTC. Its translation is CASSLVGGGNEQFF.

This chain uses TRBV18 with TRBJ2-7; D ambiguous. The CDR3 length is 13 residues. CDR1 KGHSH and CDR2 LQKENI come from the germline V gene. Between the trimmed V and J ends, which lost 6 bases and 0 bases, there was a span of 9 bases. For the CDR3, the DNA is TGTGCCAGCTCTCCCACAATCTCCTACGAGCAGTACTTC. Translated: CASSPTISYEQYF.

V gene TRBV12-5 combines with J gene TRBJ2-1; 11 bases are a match to TRBD1. V lost 7 bases and J lost 6; bases outside the gene matches: 8. This CDR3 region has 15 residues. From germline, CDR1 is LGHNT and CDR2 FRNRAP. CDR3 nucleotides: TGTGCTAGTGCCGCCGGGACAGGGGGTTTCAATGAGCAGTTCTTC. The encoded protein is CASAAGTGGFNEQFF.